Below, 2 T cell receptor beta chains from the same sample are listed, as sequenced in a study of OX40 agonist ivuxolimab in advanced cancers. The method was immunoSEQ multiplex PCR; TCRdb's version includes in-frame clones alone and lacks a portion of them. The sample lists around 19,000 clones, about 73% occurring once. Sequencing used CD4+ or CD8+ T cells sorted from blood, obtained in a trial of the OX40 agonist ivuxolimab. These receptors originate from an adult with an advanced solid tumor such as melanoma, head and neck, liver or kidney cancer.

The table lists this clone with a count of one. Sequence at one end of the junction differs from germline and may be a read error. The V and J genes are TRBV10-2 and TRBJ1-2; no clear D gene. The germline V gene encodes CDR1 WSHSY and CDR2 SAAADI. The CDR3 contains 14 residues. CDR3 DNA sequence: TGTGCCATCCTACGGTTAGTTGGGCACTATGGCTACACCTTC. Translating it yields CAILRLVGHYGYTF.

The chain combines TRBV13 with TRBJ2-7, with TRBD2 matching 11 bases. Germline V lookup: CDR1 PRHDT, CDR2 FYEKMQ (reference sequence). V lost 3 bases, J lost 6 bases, and 4 bases stayed unmatched. This CDR3 comprises 14 residues. The CDR3 nucleotides read TGTGCCAGCAGCTTTCGACTAGCGGGACGCGAGCAGTACTTC. This gives the protein CASSFRLAGREQYF. The variable domain in full, with the rest retrieved from reference TRBV13 and TRBJ2-7, is AAGVIQSPRHLIKEKRETATLKCYPIPRHDTVYWYQQGPGQDPQFLISFYEKMQSDKGSIPDRFSAQQFSDYHSELNMSSLELGDSALYFCASSFRLAGREQYFGPGTRLTVT.